This TCR beta chain was documented in a study of vaccination effects on CD4 cells after COVID-19. This clone appeared a few times. Its antigen is unidentified. Expansion with viral peptide pools was applied to antigen-specific CD4+ T cells by the ViraFEST assay prior to sequencing. With roughly 9 days of culture completed, CD4+ T cells were isolated. Vaccinated participants had no history of SARS-CoV-2 infection and tested negative for nucleocapsid antibodies. Cultures received IL-2 medium that replaced half the medium on days 3 and 7. Overall study findings and caveats: There was only 1 of 255 vaccine-induced clones in healthy vaccinees that cross-reacted with common cold coronaviruses. The study found marked clonal contraction of infection- and vaccine-induced clones late after vaccination.

Libraries were prepared by immunoSEQ multiplex PCR; TCRdb keeps only in-frame clonotypes and omits some of them. Of tens of thousands of clones detected, about four fifths appear once; the ten largest clones hold 5% to 7%. In germline, CDR1 is SQVTM, CDR2 ANQGSEA. Trimming pared 2 bases from V and 4 bases from J, leaving 8 bases between. This CDR3 comprises 12 residues. The TCR sequence derives from a human donor who received a COVID-19 vaccine. The input for sequencing was CD4+ T cells from PBMCs cultured with HCoV-OC43 spike peptides, taken before COVID-19 vaccination. The subset: HCoV-OC43 spike overlapping peptide pool stimulation. V is TRBV29-1 and J is TRBJ1-1, with D unclear. The CDR3 region is CSVERSPTEAFF. The CDR3 DNA reads as TGCAGCGTTGAAAGATCCCCCACTGAAGCTTTCTTT.